This T cell receptor beta chain was observed in a study of blood T cell repertoires in COVID-19. Study-level background: COVID-19 samples, acute and convalescent, were from the United States, Italy and Spain.

Under the authors' procedure: Reference gene primer amplification yielded estimated nucleated cell counts. The protocol was immunoSEQ multiplex PCR, while the TCRdb copy is restricted to in-frame clones and leaves out a portion. V and J calls and clone size are those listed in that table; D and trimming were worked out from the DNA. The profile shows some 85,000 clones, 65% to 85% of them singletons. Seattle participants joined during active infection and were tracked over time. This clone has more than one count but fewer than ten. This CDR3 is built from 15 residues. Germline V gene data show CDR1 as SGHKS and CDR2 as YYEKEE (reference sequence). V gave up 1 base and J gave up 6 bases; unmatched junction bases: 7.

Sequenced material: peripheral blood. The clonotype originates from a man aged 65 to 85 with COVID-19, enrolled during active disease. V usage is TRBV5-5 and J usage is TRBJ1-5; the match to TRBD1 covers 7 bases. The CDR3 sequence is CASSLTGDSGQPQHF. Here the CDR3 DNA reads TGTGCCAGCAGCTTGACAGGGGATTCGGGTCAGCCCCAGCATTTT.